A single sample is the source of the 32 T cell receptor beta chains below, sequenced in a study of blood T cell repertoires in COVID-19. Repertoires were generated with immunoSEQ multiplex PCR, while TCRdb's copy carries only in-frame clones and drops some. The sample holds approximately 150,000 clones, 70% to 90% seen once. Sequencing was carried out using peripheral blood. All receptors derive from a man aged 65 to 79 with acute or convalescent COVID-19.

V gene TRBV11-2 combines with J gene TRBJ2-7, with 9 bases matching TRBD2. The junction had 8 bases not matched to a gene; V was cut back by 2 bases and J by 6 bases. The germline CDR1 and CDR2 sequences are SGHAT and FQNNGV. CDR3 length: 15 amino acids. In DNA, the CDR3 is TGTGCCAGCAGCTTAAAAGCGGGAGGATTCGTCGAGCAGTACTTC. Protein product: CASSLKAGGFVEQYF.

The chain is built from TRBV5-4 and TRBJ2-1; 11 bases map to TRBD2. With V trimmed by 3 bases and J by 4 bases, 6 bases remained unmatched. CDR3 length: 16 residues. CDR1 SGHNT and CDR2 YYREEE come from the germline V gene (reference sequence). The CDR3 loop reads CASSSIAGGTYNEQFF. DNA for the CDR3: TGTGCCAGCAGCTCAATAGCGGGAGGGACGTACAATGAGCAGTTCTTC.

This clone was seen a single time. The chain combines TRBV2 with TRBJ1-1, with TRBD1 matching over 12 bases. V lost 8 bases to trimming and J lost 0 bases; unmatched junction nucleotides: 4. This CDR3 comprises 15 residues. The germline V gene has CDR1 SNHLY and CDR2 FYNNEI. CDR3 sequence reads: CASSGTGGLNTEAFF. The CDR3 region has the DNA TGTGCCAGCTCCGGGACAGGGGGCCTGAACACTGAAGCTTTCTTT.

V gene TRBV27 combines with J gene TRBJ1-2; D remains ambiguous. The CDR3 spans 13 residues. CDR1 and CDR2 (germline): MNHEY, SMNVEV (reference sequence). Trimming took 2 bases from V and 3 from J, leaving 7 bases between them. CDR3 nucleotide sequence: TGTGCCAGCAGTTTAAACTCGTACTATGGCTACACCTTC. It is translated as CASSLNSYYGYTF.

This chain uses TRBV5-1 with TRBJ2-7, with 7 bases identical to TRBD2. CDR3 size: 15 residues. V lost 4 bases, J lost 0 bases, and 7 bases stayed unmatched. Germline V CDR1 and CDR2: SGHRS, YFSETQ. The CDR3 DNA is TGCGCCAGCAGCGCCTTAGCGGGCAACTCCTACGAGCAGTACTTC. It specifies CASSALAGNSYEQYF. The full variable domain, with the rest looked up from reference TRBV5-1 and TRBJ2-7, is KAGVTQTPRYLIKTRGQQVTLSCSPISGHRSVSWYQQTPGQGLQFLFEYFSETQRNKGNFPGRFSGRQFSNSRSEMNVSTLELGDSALYLCASSALAGNSYEQYFGPGTRLTVT.

The chain carries TRBV27 and TRBJ2-1, with 12 bases lining up with TRBD2. CDR1 and CDR2 (germline): MNHEY, SMNVEV (reference sequence). There are 15 residues in the CDR3. The trim removed 2 bases at V and 5 bases at J, leaving 1 base unmatched. CDR3 bases: TGTGCCAGCAGTTTAGGACTAGCGGGGAACAATGAGCAGTTCTTC. Residues: CASSLGLAGNNEQFF.

The J gene is TRBJ1-2, the V gene TRBV12-3 or TRBV12-4, with a weak D call TRBD1 (6 bases). V was cut by 5 bases and J by 4 bases, with 11 bases left in between. The CDR3 has 13 residues. DNA of the CDR3: TGTGCCAGCAGTCCACAGGGAAGCTATGGCTACACCTTC. Its protein is CASSPQGSYGYTF.

The chain combines TRBV7-2 with TRBJ2-1; 7 bases fit TRBD2. The CDR3 is 13 residues long. Germline V gene sequence: CDR1 SGHTA, CDR2 FQGNSA. Trimming at V came to 2 bases and at J to 8 bases, leaving 3 bases not matched to a gene. The CDR3 DNA reads as TGTGCCAGCAGCTTACGGGGGGACGATGAGCAGTTCTTC. Its protein product is CASSLRGDDEQFF.

This clone was picked up many times. This chain uses TRBV30 with TRBJ1-6, with 7 bases lining up with TRBD1. Looked up from germline, CDR1 is GTSNPN and CDR2 is SVGIG (reference sequence). This CDR3 contains 14 residues. J lost 5 bases, V lost 2 bases, and 3 bases had no gene match. Here the CDR3 DNA reads TGTGCCTGGAGTTCAGGACAGGATAATTCACCCCTCCACTTT. It translates to CAWSSGQDNSPLHF. Variable domain in full (rest from reference TRBV30 and TRBJ1-6): SQTIHQWPATLVQPVGSPLSLECTVEGTSNPNLYWYRQAAGRGLQLLFYSVGIGQISSEVPQNLSASRPQDRQFILSSKKLLLSDSGFYLCAWSSGQDNSPLHFGNGTRLTVT.

The gene calls are TRBV4-3 and TRBJ1-2; D is possibly TRBD1 (5 bases). CDR1 is LGHNA and CDR2 is YSLEER in the germline V gene. The CDR3 totals 14 residues. Trimming pared 1 base from V and 2 bases from J, leaving 8 bases between. CDR3 bases: TGCGCCAGCAGCCAAGGAAACAGGAACTATGGCTACACCTTC. Residues: CASSQGNRNYGYTF.

The CDR3 DNA reads TGTGCCAGCAGCCAAGTCGGACACCTCGGGGAGCTGTTTTTT. It yields the protein CASSQVGHLGELFF. The chain carries TRBV3-1 (or the pseudogene TRBV3-2) and TRBJ2-2, with a weak D call TRBD1 (5 bases). Per the germline V gene, CDR1 is LGHDT and CDR2 is YNNKEL (reference sequence). The CDR3 length is 14 residues. V lost 1 base and J 7 bases, leaving 10 bases between the germline ends.

V usage is TRBV28 and J usage is TRBJ2-7, with D uncertain. CDR1 and CDR2 (germline): MDHEN, SYDVKM. V was shortened by 3 bases and J by 3 bases, with 6 bases between the two germline ends. CDR3 size: 12 residues. CDR3 coding DNA: TGTGCCAGCAGTTTTTCCCTCTACGAGCAGTACTTC. This translates into CASSFSLYEQYF.

V gene TRBV7-2 combines with J gene TRBJ1-2; no reliable D call. Trimming took off 1 base at V and 1 base at J, with 7 bases between the two ends. The CDR3 sequence is 14 residues long. CDR1 and CDR2 (germline): SGHTA, FQGNSA. Here the CDR3 DNA reads TGTGCCAGCAGCTTAGGGCAGAATAACTATGGCTACACCTTC. Encoded protein: CASSLGQNNYGYTF.

In this sample, this clone turned up once. The gene calls are TRBV6-5 and TRBJ1-1; TRBD1 matches 9 bases. Per the germline V gene, CDR1 is MNHEY and CDR2 is SVGAGI. The CDR3 spans 15 residues. The trim removed 6 bases at V and 5 bases at J, leaving 10 bases unmatched. This CDR3 is CASSHPGQGGTEAFF. The CDR3 DNA follows: TGTGCCAGCAGCCACCCGGGACAGGGTGGGACTGAAGCTTTCTTT.

This chain connects TRBV29-1 to TRBJ1-2; 7 bases agree with TRBD1. The CDR3 is 13 amino acids. Germline assignment: CDR1 SQVTM and CDR2 ANQGSEA. Trimming cost V 7 bases and J 1 base; bases outside gene matches: 6. The CDR3 DNA sequence: TGCAGCGCTAGGACAGGCAATAACTATGGCTACACCTTC. Its protein is CSARTGNNYGYTF.

In nucleotides, the CDR3 is TGTGCCAGTAGTCTCCTGACAGGGACGATGGGGGAAGCTTTCTTT. Its protein is CASSLLTGTMGEAFF. This chain uses TRBV19 with TRBJ1-1, with 7 nucleotides matching TRBD1. Germline lookup yields CDR1 LNHDA and CDR2 SQIVND (reference sequence). V shed 5 bases and J 8 bases; nucleotides not matched to a gene: 14. This CDR3 is built from 15 residues.

The chain links TRBV18 to TRBJ1-2, with D perhaps TRBD1 (5 bases). Germline CDR1 is KGHSH and CDR2 is LQKENI. The V end was cut by 3 bases, the J end by 6 bases, with 8 bases between. The CDR3 length is 12 residues. CDR3 DNA sequence: TGTGCCAGCTCACCCCAGGGTGATGGCTACACCTTC. Translating it yields CASSPQGDGYTF.

The chain joins TRBV28 to TRBJ2-1; the D gene is possibly TRBD2 (6 bases). The V gene lost 3 bases and the J gene lost 0 bases, with 9 bases spanning the gap. The germline CDR1 and CDR2 sequences are MDHEN and SYDVKM. CDR3 length equals 15 residues. The CDR3 DNA reads TGTGCCAGCAGTTTTAATAGCGGCTCCTACAATGAGCAGTTCTTC. It yields the protein CASSFNSGSYNEQFF.

The chain uses TRBV19 and TRBJ1-5, with a possible D match to TRBD1 (5 bases). CDR1 is LNHDA and CDR2 is SQIVND in the germline V gene (reference sequence). The length of the CDR3 is 16 residues. V lost 6 bases to trimming and J lost 1 base, with 16 bases between them. This chain's CDR3 is CASSLGGIGSNQPQHF. DNA of the CDR3: TGTGCCAGTAGCCTCGGGGGTATCGGCAGCAATCAGCCCCAGCATTTT.

This clone was seen only a few times. DNA for the CDR3: TGTGCCATCAGTGGATCCGGTACTAGCGGCGACAATGAGCAGTTCTTC. Its translation: CAISGSGTSGDNEQFF. This sequence joins TRBV10-3 and TRBJ2-1; 8 nucleotides agree with TRBD2. V was clipped by 4 bases and J by 5 bases; unmatched bases: 10. Germline lookup yields CDR1 ENHRY and CDR2 SYGVKD. This CDR3 is built from 16 residues.

The rearrangement uses TRBV28 and TRBJ2-5, with 9 positions matching TRBD1. This CDR3 comprises 16 residues. Germline CDR1 reads MDHEN; CDR2 reads SYDVKM. The V and J ends lost 6 bases and 2 bases, in that order; junction bases with no gene match: 10. The CDR3 loop is CASSSRTGEVQETQYF. The CDR3 coding sequence is TGTGCCAGCAGCTCTCGGACAGGGGAAGTGCAAGAGACCCAGTACTTC.

The chain uses TRBV28 and TRBJ2-1; no firm D call. The length of the CDR3 is 12 residues. Germline lookup yields CDR1 MDHEN and CDR2 SYDVKM. V lost 4 bases to trimming and J lost 7 bases, with 8 bases between them. The chain's CDR3 is CASSYQWNEQFF. In DNA form, the CDR3 reads TGTGCCAGCAGTTATCAGTGGAATGAGCAGTTCTTC.

The chain uses TRBV15 and TRBJ2-3; the match to TRBD2 covers 10 bases. Germline V gene lookup returns CDR1 LNHNV and CDR2 YYDKDF (reference sequence). V lost 1 base and J lost 0; bases outside the gene matches: 1. The CDR3 runs 16 residues. The CDR3 coding sequence is TGTGCCACCAGCAGAGCTAGCGGGAGAAGCACAGATACGCAGTATTTT. It codes for CATSRASGRSTDTQYF.

The chain links TRBV29-1 to TRBJ2-1; 8 bases are shared with TRBD2. Looked up from germline, CDR1 is SQVTM and CDR2 is ANQGSEA. V gave up 6 bases and J gave up 6 bases; unmatched junction bases: 7. The CDR3 sequence is 13 residues long. The CDR3 sequence: CSVPGLGSNEQFF. In DNA form, the CDR3 reads TGCAGCGTCCCGGGACTAGGAAGCAATGAGCAGTTCTTC.

This chain uses TRBV5-1 with TRBJ1-1, with 8 positions matching TRBD1. Trimming removed 5 bases from V and 0 bases from J; junction bases left unmatched: 9. The CDR3 covers 16 residues. Germline values: CDR1 SGHRS, CDR2 YFSETQ. CDR3 nucleotide sequence: TGCGCCAGCAGTCGTCCCGGGACAGGTATGAACACTGAAGCTTTCTTT. Translating it yields CASSRPGTGMNTEAFF. The full variable domain, with the rest looked up from reference TRBV5-1 and TRBJ1-1, is KAGVTQTPRYLIKTRGQQVTLSCSPISGHRSVSWYQQTPGQGLQFLFEYFSETQRNKGNFPGRFSGRQFSNSRSEMNVSTLELGDSALYLCASSRPGTGMNTEAFFGQGTRLTVV.

This sequence joins TRBV4-2 and TRBJ2-3; TRBD2 aligns across 9 bases. From germline, CDR1 is LGHNA and CDR2 YNFKEQ. The CDR3 runs 14 residues. V dropped 11 bases and J dropped 3; count of bases not matched to a gene: 9. This CDR3 reads CAAGAGGLTDTQYF. CDR3 sequence (DNA): TGTGCCGCTGGAGCGGGAGGATTAACAGATACGCAGTATTTT.

The genes are TRBV4-1 and TRBJ2-2; D might be TRBD1 (5 bases). V was shortened by 3 bases and J by 3 bases, with 14 bases between the two germline ends. Germline assignment: CDR1 MGHRA and CDR2 YSYEKL. This CDR3 spans 16 amino acids. The CDR3 region has the DNA TGCGCCAGCAGCCAGGACAACCCCCTAGACACCGGGGAGCTGTTTTTT. The encoded protein is CASSQDNPLDTGELFF.

The V call is TRBV5-1, the J call TRBJ1-1, with 11 bases identical to TRBD1. The CDR3 has 15 amino acids. V was pared by 4 bases and J by 5 bases, with 7 bases of the junction left unmatched. Germline V lookup: CDR1 SGHRS, CDR2 YFSETQ. The CDR3 nucleotides read TGCGCCAGCAGCCTGCTGGGACAGGGGGAGACTGAAGCTTTCTTT. Protein sequence: CASSLLGQGETEAFF.

This clone has a single count. V is TRBV5-1 and J is TRBJ2-7, with D perhaps matching TRBD2 (5 bases). CDR3 length: 14 amino acids. Trimming stripped 0 bases from V and 2 bases from J, with 9 bases between. CDR1 and CDR2 (germline): SGHRS, YFSETQ. CDR3 bases: TGCGCCAGCAGCTTGGCGGACGGGGCCTACGAGCAGTACTTC. It translates to CASSLADGAYEQYF. Complete variable domain (other parts from reference TRBV5-1 and TRBJ2-7): KAGVTQTPRYLIKTRGQQVTLSCSPISGHRSVSWYQQTPGQGLQFLFEYFSETQRNKGNFPGRFSGRQFSNSRSEMNVSTLELGDSALYLCASSLADGAYEQYFGPGTRLTVT.

The gene calls are TRBV5-1 and TRBJ2-7; 13 bases map to TRBD2. V lost 5 bases, J lost 0 bases, and 5 bases stayed unmatched. This CDR3 comprises 16 residues. CDR1 and CDR2 (germline): SGHRS, YFSETQ. The CDR3 bases are TGCGCCAGCAGTTGGACTAGCGGGGGAACCTCCTACGAGCAGTACTTC. It is translated as CASSWTSGGTSYEQYF.

The chain couples TRBV29-1 to TRBJ1-2; the match to TRBD1 covers 7 bases. V gave up 4 bases and J gave up 5 bases; unmatched junction bases: 7. The CDR3 has 13 amino acids. Germline loops: CDR1 SQVTM, CDR2 ANQGSEA. CDR3 nucleotide sequence: TGCAGCGTTGCTTTCGACAGGGATTATGGCTACACCTTC. Amino acids: CSVAFDRDYGYTF. Full variable domain (remainder filled in from reference TRBV29-1 and TRBJ1-2): SAVISQKPSRDICQRGTSLTIQCQVDSQVTMMFWYRQQPGQSLTLIATANQGSEATYESGFVIDKFPISRPNLTFSTLTVSNMSPEDSSIYLCSVAFDRDYGYTFGSGTRLTVV.

The genes are TRBV6-2 or TRBV6-3 and TRBJ1-6; D remains ambiguous. V lost 5 bases and J 9 bases, leaving 8 bases between the germline ends. Per the germline V gene, CDR1 is MNHEY and CDR2 is SVGEGT. This CDR3 has 12 residues. This CDR3 is CASSPLGSPLHF. The CDR3 DNA sequence: TGTGCCAGCAGTCCACTCGGTTCACCCCTCCACTTT.